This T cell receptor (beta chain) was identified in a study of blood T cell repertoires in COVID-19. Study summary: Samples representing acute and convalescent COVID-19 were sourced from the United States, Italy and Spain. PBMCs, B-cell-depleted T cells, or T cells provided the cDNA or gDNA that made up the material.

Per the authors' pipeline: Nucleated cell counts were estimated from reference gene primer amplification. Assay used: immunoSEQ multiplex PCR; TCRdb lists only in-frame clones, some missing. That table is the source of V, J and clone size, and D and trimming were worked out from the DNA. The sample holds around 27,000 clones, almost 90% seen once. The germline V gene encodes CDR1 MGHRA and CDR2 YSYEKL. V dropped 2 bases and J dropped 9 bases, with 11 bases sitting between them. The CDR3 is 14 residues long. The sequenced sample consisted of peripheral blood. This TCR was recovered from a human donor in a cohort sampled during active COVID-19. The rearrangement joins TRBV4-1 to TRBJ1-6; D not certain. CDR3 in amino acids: CASSQIGLRSPLHF. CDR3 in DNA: TGCGCCAGCAGCCAAATTGGACTGCGTTCACCCCTCCACTTT.